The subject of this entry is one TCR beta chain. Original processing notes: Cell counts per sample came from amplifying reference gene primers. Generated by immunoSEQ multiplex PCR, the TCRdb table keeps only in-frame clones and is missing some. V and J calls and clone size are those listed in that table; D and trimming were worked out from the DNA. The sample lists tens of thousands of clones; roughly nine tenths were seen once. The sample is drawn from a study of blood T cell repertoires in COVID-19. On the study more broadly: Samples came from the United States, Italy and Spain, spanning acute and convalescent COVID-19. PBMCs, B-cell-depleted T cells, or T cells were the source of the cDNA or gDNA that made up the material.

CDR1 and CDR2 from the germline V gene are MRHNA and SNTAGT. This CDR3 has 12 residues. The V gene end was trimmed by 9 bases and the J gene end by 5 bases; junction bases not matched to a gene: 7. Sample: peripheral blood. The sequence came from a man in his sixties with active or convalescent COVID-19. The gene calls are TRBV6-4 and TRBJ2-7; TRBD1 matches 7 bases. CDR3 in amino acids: CASRQGGNEQYF. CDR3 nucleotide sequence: TGTGCCAGTCGACAGGGTGGAAACGAGCAGTACTTC.